Presented here are 15 T cell receptor beta chains from one specimen sequenced in a study of beta chain features in type 1 diabetes. These receptors have no identified antigens. Sequenced material consisted of expressed TCRB transcripts (all of the isolated RNA was reverse transcribed). Sequencing used immunoSEQ multiplex PCR; TCRdb keeps in-frame clones, though not all of them. The repertoire includes around 45,000 clones, about 48% of them detected once, and 0.13% sits in the top ten. Regarding the study as a whole: Shortening of TCRB CDR3s, moderate but significant, appeared in all four CD4+ subsets of Type 1 diabetes patients.

What was sequenced was stem cell memory CD4+ T cells from blood. These receptors were taken from a man younger than 45 with type 1 diabetes.

This sequence joins TRBV7-8 and TRBJ2-7, with D perhaps matching TRBD1 (6 bases). The germline V gene encodes CDR1 SGHVS and CDR2 FQNEAQ. The CDR3 consists of 15 residues. Trimming left V 1 base short and J 4 bases short, with 14 bases between. In DNA form, the CDR3 reads TGTGCCAGCAGCTTAGGGCAGGGGAGCTTATACGAGCAGTACTTC. Translating gives CASSLGQGSLYEQYF.

CDR3 nucleotide sequence: TGTGCCAGCAGCCTGACTAGCGGGGGGGTCGGTGAGCAGTTCTTC. Residues: CASSLTSGGVGEQFF. The V gene is TRBV9, the J gene TRBJ2-1; 14 bases map to TRBD2. Germline lookup yields CDR1 SGDLS and CDR2 YYNGEE. The CDR3 extends over 15 amino acids. The V segment lost 4 bases and the J segment 9 bases; nucleotides outside the gene matches: 6.

The CDR3: CAISEGKTSGTGETQYF. The CDR3 DNA is TGTGCCATCAGTGAAGGGAAGACTAGCGGGACGGGAGAGACCCAGTACTTC. The chain is built from TRBV10-3 and TRBJ2-5; 11 nucleotides line up with TRBD2. Germline V gene sequence: CDR1 ENHRY, CDR2 SYGVKD. J gave up 4 bases and V 3 bases, and 10 bases lay outside the gene matches. This CDR3 contains 17 residues.

The gene calls are TRBV2 and TRBJ2-7; 12 bases match TRBD2. V was pared by 5 bases and J by 5 bases, with 13 bases of the junction left unmatched. The germline CDR1 and CDR2 sequences are SNHLY and FYNNEI. The CDR3 sequence is 17 residues long. The chain's CDR3 is CASSPTSGSLIRNEQYF. The CDR3 DNA reads as TGTGCCAGCAGTCCGACTAGCGGGAGTTTGATCCGGAACGAGCAGTACTTC.

The V call is TRBV6-6, the J call TRBJ1-5, with a weak D call TRBD1 (5 bases). Trimming pared 5 bases from V and 7 bases from J, leaving 12 bases between. The CDR3 length is 13 residues. Germline V gene lookup returns CDR1 MNHNY and CDR2 SVGAGI (reference sequence). This CDR3 reads CASSGGTGQPQHF. The CDR3 region has the DNA TGTGCCAGCAGTGGCGGGACGGGGCAGCCCCAGCATTTT.

V gene TRBV25-1 combines with J gene TRBJ1-4; D uncertain. Trimming took 1 base from V and 1 from J, leaving 7 bases between them. Germline-derived CDR1 and CDR2 are MGHDK and SYGVNS. This CDR3 is built from 15 residues. The CDR3 loop is CASSEFRGTNEKLFF. The DNA of the CDR3 is TGTGCCAGCAGTGAATTTCGGGGAACTAATGAAAAACTGTTTTTT.

The rearrangement joins TRBV29-1 to TRBJ1-5, with 7 nucleotides matching TRBD1. CDR1 is SQVTM, CDR2 ANQGSEA, per germline. Trimming cost V 4 bases and J 4 bases; bases outside gene matches: 4. The CDR3 sequence is 13 residues long. The CDR3 coding sequence is TGCAGCGTTGGACAGGGCGTTAATCAGCCCCAGCATTTT. Its protein is CSVGQGVNQPQHF.

The chain is built from TRBV27 and TRBJ1-1; 8 nucleotides align to TRBD1. The CDR3 contains 14 residues. V gave up 4 bases and J gave up 1 base; unmatched junction bases: 2. Germline V gene data show CDR1 as MNHEY and CDR2 as SMNVEV (reference sequence). As DNA, the CDR3 is TGTGCCAGCAGTTCAGGACAGGGGAACACTGAAGCTTTCTTT. Its translation: CASSSGQGNTEAFF.

The chain recombines TRBV19 with TRBJ2-4; TRBD2 matches at 11 bases. With V trimmed by 1 base and J by 7 bases, 0 bases remained unmatched. This CDR3 contains 14 residues. The germline V gene encodes CDR1 LNHDA and CDR2 SQIVND (reference sequence). In nucleotides, the CDR3 is TGTGCCAGTAGTATAGCTAGCGGGAGGAACATTCAGTACTTC. Translating gives CASSIASGRNIQYF.

This clone occurred a few times. This chain joins TRBV28 and TRBJ2-7; perhaps TRBD1 as D (5 bases). CDR3 size: 13 residues. CDR1 MDHEN and CDR2 SYDVKM come from the germline V gene. Between the trimmed V and J ends, which lost 5 bases and 0 bases, there was a span of 8 bases. The CDR3 region has the DNA TGTGCCAGCAGTCCTAGGGGCTCCTACGAGCAGTACTTC. Amino acids: CASSPRGSYEQYF.

The genes are TRBV5-1 and TRBJ2-1; 9 bases map to TRBD2. The trim removed 2 bases at V and 9 bases at J, leaving 15 bases unmatched. Germline CDR1 is SGHRS and CDR2 is YFSETQ. This CDR3 region has 17 residues. CDR3: CASSLIAGVVRHSEQFF. DNA of the CDR3: TGCGCCAGCAGCTTAATAGCGGGAGTTGTTCGGCACAGTGAGCAGTTCTTC.

This clone occurred a few times. This rearrangement joins TRBV7-3 to TRBJ2-2; D might be TRBD2 (5 bases). The V end lost 5 bases, the J end lost 1 base, and 11 bases lay between the germline ends. Germline V gives CDR1 SGHTA, CDR2 FQGTGA. This CDR3 is built from 15 residues. Written as DNA, the CDR3 is TGTGCCAGCAGCGCCCTCGAGGGGAACACCGGGGAGCTGTTTTTT. Amino acids: CASSALEGNTGELFF.

The genes are TRBV5-1 and TRBJ2-7, with D perhaps matching TRBD2 (5 bases). The CDR3 spans 16 residues. Germline V gene lookup returns CDR1 SGHRS and CDR2 YFSETQ. Trimming took 1 base from V and 5 from J, leaving 19 bases between them. Written as DNA, the CDR3 is TGCGCCAGCAGCTTGAGAGGGAGCCTCTTCGAGGACGAGCAGTACTTC. Translation gives CASSLRGSLFEDEQYF. Full variable domain (missing parts from reference TRBV5-1 and TRBJ2-7): KAGVTQTPRYLIKTRGQQVTLSCSPISGHRSVSWYQQTPGQGLQFLFEYFSETQRNKGNFPGRFSGRQFSNSRSEMNVSTLELGDSALYLCASSLRGSLFEDEQYFGPGTRLTVT.

V usage is TRBV10-3 and J usage is TRBJ1-1; possibly TRBD1 for D (5 bases). The CDR3 contains 12 residues. Between the trimmed V and J ends, which lost 6 bases and 0 bases, there was a span of 5 bases. Germline V gene lookup returns CDR1 ENHRY and CDR2 SYGVKD. The CDR3 nucleotides are TGTGCCATCAGCAGGGTGAACACTGAAGCTTTCTTT. This encodes CAISRVNTEAFF.

The chain carries TRBV5-1 and TRBJ2-7, with 8 bases identical to TRBD1. Germline V gives CDR1 SGHRS, CDR2 YFSETQ. The CDR3 is made up of 13 amino acids. V gave up 4 bases and J gave up 5 bases; unmatched junction bases: 5. Written as DNA, the CDR3 is TGCGCCAGCAGCCAAGACAGGGGAAACGAGCAGTACTTC. Its translation: CASSQDRGNEQYF.